This T cell receptor beta chain is drawn from a study of type 1 and type 2 diabetes patients. Germline V gene lookup returns CDR1 SGHVS and CDR2 FQNEAQ. The CDR3 contains 13 residues. Trimming took off 1 base at V and 9 bases at J, with 7 bases between the two ends. Notes on the study in general: Groups were not age- or gender-matched, which may bias interpretation. Type 1 diabetes repertoires were significantly less diverse than type 2 diabetes ones.

Amplification started from genomic DNA. Amplification of the beta chain CDR3 used 30 forward and 13 reverse multiplex primers. TCRdb reprocessed the multiplex PCR reads via MiXCR and lists one record per CDR3 protein. The sample holds under 300,000 distinct CDR3 sequences, roughly 50% seen once. The table lists this clonotype with a count of one. Its antigen remains unidentified. The TCR was taken from a man between 18 and 35 years old with type 2 diabetes. The specimen sequenced was peripheral blood mononuclear cells (PBMCs). The chain has TRBV7-8 and TRBJ1-6; no clear D gene. In DNA form, the CDR3 reads TGTGCCAGCAGCTTAGATACCTTTTCACCCCTCCACTTT. Amino acid sequence: CASSLDTFSPLHF.